The 20 T cell receptor beta chains below come from one sample, sequenced in a study of cytomegalovirus exposure and HLA in healthy donors (dated by TCRdb to between 2016 and 2019). The library was generated by the immunoSEQ multiplex PCR assay. For the multiplex PCR, a mixture combining 60 forward primers for TCR Vbeta segments and 13 reverse primers for TCR Jbeta segments was used. TCRdb limited this immuneACCESS table to in-frame rearrangements with V and J called. A share of clones is missing; checked studies link under half to unresolved V genes, and the rest is unexplained. Recorded for this sample are around 170,000 clones; approximately 88% of them occurred a single time. The ten largest clonotypes hold roughly 1.4% of the sample. Sequences were obtained from PBMCs. These receptors were obtained from a woman aged 18-30 years in good health and CMV-seronegative.

The chain couples TRBV19 to TRBJ2-2; the match to TRBD1 covers 10 bases. The V segment lost 6 bases and the J segment 7 bases; nucleotides outside the gene matches: 8. Germline CDR1 LNHDA, CDR2 SQIVND (reference sequence). The CDR3 is 15 amino acids. CDR3 nucleotides: TGTGCCAGTAGAACGACAGGGGGCTACGTCGGGGAGCTGTTTTTT. As protein: CASRTTGGYVGELFF.

V gene TRBV30 combines with J gene TRBJ1-5, with 8 positions matching TRBD1. In germline, CDR1 is GTSNPN, CDR2 SVGIG (reference sequence). V lost 5 bases, J lost 2 bases, and 5 bases stayed unmatched. The CDR3 extends over 14 amino acids. The CDR3: CAWAPGQGNQPQHF. The CDR3 DNA follows: TGTGCCTGGGCCCCGGGACAGGGCAATCAGCCCCAGCATTTT.

This chain uses TRBV7-8 with TRBJ2-1; TRBD2 agrees at 8 bases. V dropped 1 base and J dropped 2; count of bases not matched to a gene: 1. The CDR3 has 15 residues. The germline CDR1 and CDR2 sequences are SGHVS and FQNEAQ. CDR3 sequence (DNA): TGTGCCAGCAGCTTAGGAGCGGGGGCCTACAATGAGCAGTTCTTC. Its translation: CASSLGAGAYNEQFF.

The rearrangement joins TRBV18 to TRBJ1-2; the match to TRBD1 covers 9 bases. Germline CDR1 and CDR2: KGHSH and LQKENI. Trimming at V came to 4 bases and at J to 6 bases, leaving 3 bases not matched to a gene. This CDR3 is built from 13 residues. CDR3 sequence: CASSRGTGHGYTF. CDR3 sequence (DNA): TGTGCCAGCTCACGCGGGACAGGGCATGGCTACACCTTC.

The gene calls are TRBV5-4 and TRBJ2-3; a weak D match, TRBD2 (7 bases). The CDR3 contains 15 residues. Germline V gene data show CDR1 as SGHNT and CDR2 as YYREEE (reference sequence). V was clipped by 2 bases and J by 2 bases, with 12 bases between them. CDR3 coding DNA: TGTGCCAGCAGCTTACGCGGGGGCCCCACAGATACGCAGTATTTT. As protein: CASSLRGGPTDTQYF.

This clone was seen only once. This chain joins TRBV19 and TRBJ1-5; D is unclear. This CDR3 contains 13 residues. Trimming left V 2 bases short and J 5 bases short, with 7 bases between. CDR1 is LNHDA and CDR2 is SQIVND in the germline V gene (reference sequence). This CDR3 reads CASSIRRDQPQHF. CDR3 bases: TGTGCCAGTAGTATAAGACGGGATCAGCCCCAGCATTTT.

The chain has TRBV21-1 and TRBJ1-2; TRBD1 reflects the table's D call only, with no check against the DNA. TRBV21-1 is described as a pseudogene. The CDR3 has 17 amino acids. CDR3 coding DNA: TGTGCCAGCAGCACCCGGGACAGGGGGCGCGATGCTAGTGGCTACACCTTC. This translates into CASSTRDRGRDASGYTF.

This rearrangement joins TRBV30 to TRBJ2-4, with 7 nucleotides matching TRBD1. The CDR3 length is 15 residues. Per germline, CDR1 GTSNPN and CDR2 SVGIG (reference sequence). V gave up 3 bases and J gave up 2 bases; unmatched junction bases: 7. CDR3 in amino acids: CAWSGDSSSKNIQYF. The CDR3 nucleotides are TGTGCCTGGAGCGGGGACAGTAGTTCCAAAAACATTCAGTACTTC. The full variable domain, with the rest looked up from reference TRBV30 and TRBJ2-4, is SQTIHQWPATLVQPVGSPLSLECTVEGTSNPNLYWYRQAAGRGLQLLFYSVGIGQISSEVPQNLSASRPQDRQFILSSKKLLLSDSGFYLCAWSGDSSSKNIQYFGAGTRLSVL.

J is TRBJ2-1 and V is TRBV5-4; 7 bases line up with TRBD2. The V segment lost 0 bases and the J segment 0 bases; nucleotides outside the gene matches: 6. CDR1 and CDR2 from the germline V gene are SGHNT and YYREEE (reference sequence). This CDR3 is built from 17 residues. The chain's CDR3 is CASSLVPGGGSYNEQFF. The CDR3 coding sequence is TGTGCCAGCAGCTTGGTTCCCGGCGGGGGCTCCTACAATGAGCAGTTCTTC.

CDR3 loop: CASSQAATSIGEQYF. The CDR3 nucleotides read TGTGCCAGCAGCCAAGCGGCGACTAGCATCGGCGAGCAGTACTTC. The chain employs TRBV4-2 and TRBJ2-7, with TRBD2 matching over 7 bases. After removal of 1 base from V and 6 bases from J, the junction contained 9 bases not matched to a gene. The germline gives CDR1 LGHNA, CDR2 YNFKEQ. This CDR3 comprises 15 residues.

V usage is TRBV2 and J usage is TRBJ2-3, with 10 bases identical to TRBD1. This CDR3 is 14 amino acids long. CDR1 is SNHLY and CDR2 is FYNNEI in the germline V gene. J was trimmed by 5 bases and V by 4 bases; bases with no gene match: 3. CDR3 loop: CASSGQGAGDTQYF. CDR3 coding DNA: TGTGCCAGCAGTGGACAGGGGGCCGGAGATACGCAGTATTTT.

This clone was observed a few times. V is TRBV11-2 and J is TRBJ2-6; the D gene is possibly TRBD1 (6 bases). The CDR3 is 16 residues long. V shed 5 bases and J shed 0 bases, with 11 bases lying between them. Germline values: CDR1 SGHAT, CDR2 FQNNGV. CDR3: CASSPGQLSGANVLTF. The CDR3 bases are TGTGCCAGCAGCCCGGGACAACTCTCTGGGGCCAACGTCCTGACTTTC. The complete variable domain, with remaining parts taken from reference TRBV11-2 and TRBJ2-6, reads EAGVAQSPRYKIIEKRQSVAFWCNPISGHATLYWYQQILGQGPKLLIQFQNNGVVDDSQLPKDRFSAERLKGVDSTLKIQPAKLEDSAVYLCASSPGQLSGANVLTFGAGSRLTVL.

The rearrangement links TRBV7-6 to TRBJ1-4; D uncertain. Germline CDR1 and CDR2: SGHVS and FNYEAQ. The CDR3 runs to 16 residues. V was trimmed by 2 bases and J by 0 bases, leaving 10 bases between them. CDR3 sequence: CASSLNSAATNEKLFF. CDR3 DNA sequence: TGTGCCAGCAGCTTAAACAGTGCCGCAACTAATGAAAAACTGTTTTTT.

Notes on this clone: Different DNA sequences within this sample yield the same CDR3. This rearrangement joins TRBV5-4 to TRBJ2-7; D remains ambiguous. Germline-derived CDR1 and CDR2 are SGHNT and YYREEE (reference sequence). The V end was cut by 4 bases, the J end by 4 bases, with 9 bases between. This CDR3 comprises 12 residues. The CDR3 DNA reads as TGTGCCAGCAGCCTAGACGGATACGAGCAGTACTTC. It translates to CASSLDGYEQYF.

This sequence joins TRBV6-1 and TRBJ1-6; tentative D call: TRBD1 (5 bases). The V gene's germline CDR1 is MNHNS and CDR2 SASEGT. The CDR3 spans 14 residues. Trimming removed 2 bases at V and 4 bases at J, with 6 bases between. The CDR3 sequence is CASSEQGYNSPLHF. CDR3 bases: TGTGCCAGCAGTGAACAGGGTTATAATTCACCCCTCCACTTT.

The genes are TRBV6-1 and TRBJ2-1; D unresolved. With 4 bases removed from V and 0 bases from J, the gap between germline ends came to 10 bases. The germline V gene encodes CDR1 MNHNS and CDR2 SASEGT. The CDR3 totals 15 residues. CDR3 amino acids: CASSVASSSYNEQFF. DNA for the CDR3: TGTGCCAGCAGTGTGGCCTCTAGCTCCTACAATGAGCAGTTCTTC.

The V call is TRBV5-1, the J call TRBJ2-5; 11 positions agree with TRBD2. The J call may be incorrect, as the DNA end agrees better with TRBJ2-7. Germline lookup yields CDR1 SGHRS and CDR2 YFSETQ. There are 14 residues in the CDR3. CDR3 region: CASSFSGGAYEQYF. The CDR3 region has the DNA TGCGCCAGCAGCTTTAGCGGGGGGGCCTACGAGCAGTACTTC.

V and J are TRBV7-9 and TRBJ1-5; 7 nucleotides align to TRBD1. The V segment lost 1 base and the J segment 7 bases; nucleotides outside the gene matches: 4. The CDR3 spans 14 residues. Germline-derived CDR1 and CDR2 are SEHNR and FQNEAQ (reference sequence). This CDR3 reads CASSLGDRGQPQHF. CDR3 DNA: TGTGCCAGCAGCTTAGGGGACAGAGGACAGCCCCAGCATTTT. The complete variable domain, with remaining parts taken from reference TRBV7-9 and TRBJ1-5, reads DTGVSQNPRHKITKRGQNVTFRCDPISEHNRLYWYRQTLGQGPEFLTYFQNEAQLEKSRLLSDRFSAERPKGSFSTLEIQRTEQGDSAMYLCASSLGDRGQPQHFGDGTRLSIL.

This sequence joins TRBV18 and TRBJ1-5; the match to TRBD1 covers 11 bases. Germline loops: CDR1 KGHSH, CDR2 LQKENI. This CDR3 is built from 16 residues. Trimming at V came to 5 bases and at J to 0 bases, leaving 3 bases not matched to a gene. For the CDR3, the DNA is TGTGCCAGCTCAACGGGACAGGGGGATAGCAATCAGCCCCAGCATTTT. Protein: CASSTGQGDSNQPQHF.

The sample holds one count of this clone. V and J are TRBV14 and TRBJ1-2; 7 bases align to TRBD1. The V and J ends lost 2 bases and 6 bases, in that order; junction bases with no gene match: 12. Germline V gene sequence: CDR1 SGHDN, CDR2 FVKESK. There are 16 residues in the CDR3. CDR3: CASSQLGRDSWDGYTF. The DNA for the CDR3 is TGTGCCAGCAGCCAACTTGGCCGGGACAGTTGGGATGGCTACACCTTC.